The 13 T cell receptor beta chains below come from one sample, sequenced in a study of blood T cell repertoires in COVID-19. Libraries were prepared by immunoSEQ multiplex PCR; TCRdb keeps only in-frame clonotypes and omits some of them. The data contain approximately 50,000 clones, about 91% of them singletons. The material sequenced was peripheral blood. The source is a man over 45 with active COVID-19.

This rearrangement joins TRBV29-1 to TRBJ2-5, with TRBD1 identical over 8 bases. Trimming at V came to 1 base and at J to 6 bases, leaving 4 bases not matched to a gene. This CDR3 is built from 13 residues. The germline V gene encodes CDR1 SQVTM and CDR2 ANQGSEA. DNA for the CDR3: TGCAGCGTTGAAGTGGCAGGGGGCCAGACCCAGTACTTC. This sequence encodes CSVEVAGGQTQYF.

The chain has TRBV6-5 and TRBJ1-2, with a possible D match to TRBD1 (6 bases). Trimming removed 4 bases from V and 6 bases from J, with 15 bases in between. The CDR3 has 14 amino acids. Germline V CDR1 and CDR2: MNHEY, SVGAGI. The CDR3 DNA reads TGTGCCAGCAGTTGGGGAACAGGGTCGCATGGCTACACCTTC. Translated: CASSWGTGSHGYTF.

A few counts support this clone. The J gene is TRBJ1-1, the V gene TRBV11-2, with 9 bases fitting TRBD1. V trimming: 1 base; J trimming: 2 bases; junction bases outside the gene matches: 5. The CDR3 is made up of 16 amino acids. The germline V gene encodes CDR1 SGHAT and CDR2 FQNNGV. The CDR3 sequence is CASSLAGTGINTEAFF. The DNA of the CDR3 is TGTGCCAGCAGCTTAGCCGGGACAGGGATAAACACTGAAGCTTTCTTT.

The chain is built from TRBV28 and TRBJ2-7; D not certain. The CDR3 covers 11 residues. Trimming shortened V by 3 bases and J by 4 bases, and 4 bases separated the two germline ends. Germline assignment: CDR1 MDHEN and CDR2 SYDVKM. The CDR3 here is CASSFRYEQYF. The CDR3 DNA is TGTGCCAGCAGTTTCAGGTACGAGCAGTACTTC.

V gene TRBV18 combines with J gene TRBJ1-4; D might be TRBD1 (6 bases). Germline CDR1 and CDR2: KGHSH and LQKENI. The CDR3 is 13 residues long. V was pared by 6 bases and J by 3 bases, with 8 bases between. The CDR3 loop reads CASSRTANEKLFF. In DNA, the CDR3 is TGTGCCAGCTCCAGGACAGCTAATGAAAAACTGTTTTTT. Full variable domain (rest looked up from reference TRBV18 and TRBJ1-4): NAGVMQNPRHLVRRRGQEARLRCSPMKGHSHVYWYRQLPEEGLKFMVYLQKENIIDESGMPKERFSAEFPKEGPSILRIQQVVRGDSAAYFCASSRTANEKLFFGSGTQLSVL.

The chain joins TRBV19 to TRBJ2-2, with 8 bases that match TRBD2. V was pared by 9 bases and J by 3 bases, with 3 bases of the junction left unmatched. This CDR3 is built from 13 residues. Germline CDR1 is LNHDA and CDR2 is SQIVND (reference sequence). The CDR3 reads CASGGDYTGELFF. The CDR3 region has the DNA TGTGCCAGCGGGGGGGATTACACCGGGGAGCTGTTTTTT.

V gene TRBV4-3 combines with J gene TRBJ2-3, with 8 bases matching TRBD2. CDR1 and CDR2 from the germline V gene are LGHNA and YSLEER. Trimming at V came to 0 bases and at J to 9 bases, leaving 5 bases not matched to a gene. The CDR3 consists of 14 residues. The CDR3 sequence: CASSQDTSGRTQYF. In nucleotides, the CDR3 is TGCGCCAGCAGCCAAGATACTAGCGGCAGGACGCAGTATTTT.

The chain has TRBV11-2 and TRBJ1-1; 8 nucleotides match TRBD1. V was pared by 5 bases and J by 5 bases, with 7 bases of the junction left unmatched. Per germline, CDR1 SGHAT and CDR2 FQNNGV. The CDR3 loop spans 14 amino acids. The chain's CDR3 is CASSIQGGGTEAFF. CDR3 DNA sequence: TGTGCCAGCAGCATACAGGGGGGAGGGACTGAAGCTTTCTTT.

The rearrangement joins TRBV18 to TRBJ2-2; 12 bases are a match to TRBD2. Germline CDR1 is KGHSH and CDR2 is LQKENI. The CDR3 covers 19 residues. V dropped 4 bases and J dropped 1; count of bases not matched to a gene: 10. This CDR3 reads CASSRLAGDFAMNTGELFF. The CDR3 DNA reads TGTGCCAGCTCACGACTAGCGGGAGACTTTGCGATGAACACCGGGGAGCTGTTTTTT. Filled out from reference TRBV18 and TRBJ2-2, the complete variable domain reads NAGVMQNPRHLVRRRGQEARLRCSPMKGHSHVYWYRQLPEEGLKFMVYLQKENIIDESGMPKERFSAEFPKEGPSILRIQQVVRGDSAAYFCASSRLAGDFAMNTGELFFGEGSRLTVL.

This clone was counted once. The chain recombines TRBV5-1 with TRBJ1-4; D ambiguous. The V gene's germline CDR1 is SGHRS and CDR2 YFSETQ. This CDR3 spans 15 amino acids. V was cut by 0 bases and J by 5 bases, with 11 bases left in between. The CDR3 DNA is TGCGCCAGCAGCTTGGCTCTACGAGGAAATGAAAAACTGTTTTTT. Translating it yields CASSLALRGNEKLFF.

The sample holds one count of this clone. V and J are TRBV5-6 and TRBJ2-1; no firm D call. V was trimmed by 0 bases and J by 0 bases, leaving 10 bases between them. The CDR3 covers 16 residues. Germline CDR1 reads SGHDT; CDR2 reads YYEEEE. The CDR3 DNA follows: TGTGCCAGCAGCTTGGCCACGATGAGCTCCTACAATGAGCAGTTCTTC. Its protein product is CASSLATMSSYNEQFF.

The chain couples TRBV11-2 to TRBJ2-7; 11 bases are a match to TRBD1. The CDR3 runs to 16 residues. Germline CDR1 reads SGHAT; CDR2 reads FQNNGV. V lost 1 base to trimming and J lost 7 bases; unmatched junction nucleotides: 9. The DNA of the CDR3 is TGTGCCAGCAGCTTAGGTTCTGGACAGGGGGCGAGGGAGCAGTACTTC. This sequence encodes CASSLGSGQGAREQYF.

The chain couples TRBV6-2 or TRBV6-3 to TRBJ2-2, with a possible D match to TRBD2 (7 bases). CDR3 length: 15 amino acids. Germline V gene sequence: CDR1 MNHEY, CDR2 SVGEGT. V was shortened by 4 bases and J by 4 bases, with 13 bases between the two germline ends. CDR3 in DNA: TGTGCCAGCAGTTCTGGGGGGGCAAGCACCGGGGAGCTGTTTTTT. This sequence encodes CASSSGGASTGELFF.